The 24 T cell receptor beta chains below come from one sample, sequenced in a study of Graves' ophthalmopathy and Graves' hyperthyroidism. Amplification targeted the TCR beta CDR3 regions, with RNA transcripts as the source material. Following a first-round RT-PCR that used HTBI primers, a second-round multiplex PCR was carried out. TCRdb fed the multiplex PCR reads into MiXCR, producing one record per CDR3 protein. The sample holds almost 750,000 distinct CDR3 sequences; roughly 41% are singletons and the top ten take 44%. Sequenced material: peripheral blood. The receptors stem from an adult man with Graves' ophthalmopathy.

The V call is TRBV11-2, the J call TRBJ1-6, with TRBD1 identical over 7 bases. The CDR3 runs 15 residues. The ends lost 8 bases at V and 7 bases at J; junction bases unmatched: 11. CDR1 is SGHAT and CDR2 is FQNNGV in the germline V gene. DNA of the CDR3: TGTGCCAGCTTACGGGACAGCGCTAGCAATTCACCCCTCCACTTT. This sequence encodes CASLRDSASNSPLHF.

This clonotype was counted only a few times. The chain carries TRBV7-2 and TRBJ2-7; D is ambiguous. The V end lost 3 bases, the J end lost 5 bases, and 14 bases lay between the germline ends. Germline V CDR1 and CDR2: SGHTA, FQGNSA. CDR3 length: 14 residues. In DNA, the CDR3 is TGTGCCAGCAGCTTGGCCCCCCAGCAGGACGAGCAGTACTTC. Its protein product is CASSLAPQQDEQYF.

The CDR3 region is CASSQEYGGGAIKRQETQYF. Here the CDR3 DNA reads TGTGCCAGCAGCCAAGAATATGGCGGGGGGGCGATAAAACGTCAAGAGACCCAGTACTTC. The chain recombines TRBV7-9 with TRBJ2-5, with TRBD2 matching 9 bases. J was trimmed by 2 bases and V by 5 bases; bases with no gene match: 21. Germline assignment: CDR1 SEHNR and CDR2 FQNEAQ (reference sequence). This CDR3 is 20 amino acids long.

This clonotype has a count of ten or more. The chain employs TRBV29-1 and TRBJ2-7; 9 bases align to TRBD1. The V and J ends lost 6 bases and 6 bases, in that order; junction bases with no gene match: 15. The CDR3 extends over 15 amino acids. The germline V gene has CDR1 SQVTM and CDR2 ANQGSEA. CDR3 nucleotides: TGCAGCGTGGGTCTACAGGGGGCGGTTCGGTCCGAGCAGTACTTC. Translated: CSVGLQGAVRSEQYF.

The V and J genes are TRBV2 and TRBJ2-2; no clear D gene. There are 14 residues in the CDR3. Trimming pared 6 bases from V and 1 base from J, leaving 9 bases between. The germline gives CDR1 SNHLY, CDR2 FYNNEI. CDR3 coding DNA: TGTGCCAGCAGCATGAGGATGAACACCGGGGAGCTGTTTTTT. As protein: CASSMRMNTGELFF.

The DNA of the CDR3 is TGCAGCGTTTCGGGGCCCCCTGAGCAGTTCTTC. Translation: CSVSGPPEQFF. The V call is TRBV29-1, the J call TRBJ2-7; D is possibly TRBD1 or TRBD2 (5 bases each). The DNA end lines up better with TRBJ2-1; the J call may be wrong. The CDR3 has 11 amino acids. CDR1 is SQVTM, CDR2 ANQGSEA, per germline.

Note on this clonotype: A read error may be the cause here, since a much bigger clone is one base away. CDR3 in DNA: TGTGCCAGCAGCATGGAACAGGGCTACGAGCGGTACTTC. Its protein is CASSMEQGYERYF. The chain uses TRBV7-2 and TRBJ2-7; possible D gene TRBD1, 6 bases. Germline-derived CDR1 and CDR2 are SGHTA and FQGNSA. The length of the CDR3 is 13 residues.

This clonotype was observed at least ten times. The CDR3 is CRMSRRNTEAFF. DNA of the CDR3: TGCAGGATGTCGCGGAGGAACACTGAAGCTTTCTTT. The rearrangement uses TRBV20-1 and TRBJ1-1; unclear D gene. The CDR3 has 12 residues. Germline V CDR1 and CDR2: DFQATT, SNEGSKA (reference sequence).

V gene TRBV19 combines with J gene TRBJ1-6, with D possibly matching TRBD1 (5 bases). The CDR3 spans 14 residues. Germline-derived CDR1 and CDR2 are LNHDA and SQIVND (reference sequence). V shed 9 bases and J shed 9 bases, with 18 bases lying between them. This chain's CDR3 is CASSLDGTPSPLHF. The CDR3 DNA reads as TGTGCCAGCAGCCTAGACGGGACCCCTTCACCCCTCCACTTT.

This clonotype was counted only a few times. The gene calls are TRBV20-1 and TRBJ2-2; D gene uncertain. The CDR3 covers 14 residues. CDR1 and CDR2 (germline): DFQATT, SNEGSKA (reference sequence). With 2 bases removed from V and 2 bases from J, the gap between germline ends came to 9 bases. The CDR3 is CSARTLDNTGELFF. The CDR3 nucleotides read TGCAGTGCTAGAACCCTAGATAACACCGGGGAGCTGTTTTTT.

The chain uses TRBV6-5 and TRBJ2-7; possible D gene TRBD2, 5 bases. There are 13 residues in the CDR3. The V end lost 4 bases, the J end lost 7 bases, and 14 bases lay between the germline ends. The germline V gene has CDR1 MNHEY and CDR2 SVGAGI. The CDR3 sequence is CASSLGFGKEQYF. The DNA for the CDR3 is TGTGCCAGCAGTTTAGGGTTCGGGAAGGAGCAGTACTTC.

As for this clonotype: One end of the junction fails to match germline, which may point to a read error. The gene calls are TRBV10-1 and TRBJ1-2, with TRBD1 identical over 8 bases. The CDR3 has 14 amino acids. Germline CDR1 is WNHNN and CDR2 is SYGVQD (reference sequence). CDR3 residues: CASSEDRGLSGYTF. CDR3 in DNA: TGTGCCAGCAGTGAAGACAGGGGATTGAGTGGCTACACCTTC.

The V gene is TRBV9, the J gene TRBJ1-2; tentatively, D is TRBD1 (5 bases). V dropped 3 bases and J dropped 4 bases, with 16 bases sitting between them. The CDR3 is 15 amino acids. Germline CDR1 is SGDLS and CDR2 is YYNGEE. The CDR3 region has the DNA TGTGCCAGCAGCGGGACCCGGGACCAGGGCTATGGCTACACCTTC. Translation: CASSGTRDQGYGYTF.

Concerning this clonotype: A single base separates this from a much larger clone, so it may be a read error. The chain joins TRBV7-9 to TRBJ2-5; 9 nucleotides agree with TRBD2. Germline CDR1 SEHNR, CDR2 FQNEAQ (reference sequence). The CDR3 covers 16 residues. This chain's CDR3 is CASSPLSSGEWETRYF. CDR3 DNA: TGTGCCAGCAGCCCTCTTTCTAGCGGGGAGTGGGAGACCCGGTACTTC. The full variable domain, its missing parts supplied by reference TRBV7-9 and TRBJ2-5, is DTGVSQNPRHKITKRGQNVTFRCDPISEHNRLYWYRQTLGQGPEFLTYFQNEAQLEKSRLLSDRFSAERPKGSFSTLEIQRTEQGDSAMYLCASSPLSSGEWETRYFGPGTRLLVL.

This chain uses TRBV7-3 with TRBJ2-5; either TRBD1 or TRBD2 may fit D (5 bases each). Looked up from germline, CDR1 is SGHTA and CDR2 is FQGTGA. V lost 3 bases, J lost 3 bases, and 11 bases lay in between. This CDR3 comprises 14 residues. The DNA of the CDR3 is TGTGCCAGCAGCTTGGCCGGGACCGAAGAGACCCAGTACTTC. It yields the protein CASSLAGTEETQYF.

Notes on this clonotype: A much bigger clone sits one base away, suggesting this may be a read error. This chain links TRBV7-2 with TRBJ1-6; tentatively, D is TRBD1 (5 bases). The CDR3 is 15 amino acids. CDR1 is SGHTA, CDR2 FQGNSA, per germline. CDR3: CASSLVETDNSPFHF. As DNA, the CDR3 is TGTGCCAGCAGCTTAGTGGAGACAGATAATTCACCCTTCCACTTT.

The chain has TRBV20-1 and TRBJ1-1; D is perhaps TRBD1 (5 bases). The CDR3 spans 15 residues. Trimming removed 6 bases at V and 4 bases at J, with 21 bases between. Looked up from germline, CDR1 is DFQATT and CDR2 is SNEGSKA (reference sequence). The CDR3 bases are TGCAGTGCCCCGAGCCGCAGGGAGTTCGGCACTGAAGCTTTCTTT. Amino acid sequence: CSAPSRREFGTEAFF.

In regard to this clonotype: Being one base from a much bigger clone, this may be a read error. The CDR3 ends on some other residue instead of the conserved phenylalanine or tryptophan, so this is likely a read error. The CDR3 loop reads CASSRDLTGSSPLHL. CDR3 nucleotide sequence: TGTGCCAGCAGCCGAGACCTCACCGGGTCTTCACCCCTCCACCTT. V is TRBV14 and J is TRBJ1-6; D ambiguous. The germline V and J ends were trimmed by 4 bases and 9 bases, with 16 bases remaining between them. The CDR3 is made up of 15 amino acids. The germline CDR1 and CDR2 sequences are SGHDN and FVKESK.

With regard to this clonotype: A much bigger clone sits one base away, suggesting this may be a read error. The chain links TRBV10-3 to TRBJ1-2; no firm D call. Trimming removed 6 bases from V and 4 bases from J, with 12 bases in between. Per the germline V gene, CDR1 is ENHRY and CDR2 is SYGVKD. The CDR3 has 13 amino acids. Here the CDR3 reads CAISTHIGYGYTF. For the CDR3, the DNA is TGTGCCATCAGCACCCACATTGGCTATGGCTACACCTTC.

This clonotype was recorded at least ten times. The V gene is TRBV7-9, the J gene TRBJ2-5; perhaps TRBD1 as D (7 bases). V dropped 6 bases and J dropped 2 bases, with 16 bases sitting between them. This CDR3 comprises 15 residues. Germline V gene lookup returns CDR1 SEHNR and CDR2 FQNEAQ (reference sequence). CDR3 in DNA: TGTGCCAGCAGGGGCTGGACAGGACTACAAGAGACCCAGTACTTC. This codes for CASRGWTGLQETQYF.

This clonotype was detected ten times or more. V and J are TRBV29-1 and TRBJ2-7, with 7 bases identical to TRBD1. J lost 6 bases, V lost 5 bases, and 4 bases had no gene match. Germline V gives CDR1 SQVTM, CDR2 ANQGSEA. CDR3 length equals 11 residues. CDR3 nucleotides: TGCAGCGTTTCTAACAGGGGCGAGCAGTACTTC. Amino acids: CSVSNRGEQYF.

The rearrangement joins TRBV2 to TRBJ2-7, with TRBD1 matching 8 bases. The J call is uncertain, as TRBJ2-4 better fits the DNA end. The germline V gene has CDR1 SNHLY and CDR2 FYNNEI. The length of the CDR3 is 14 residues. As DNA, the CDR3 is TGTGCCAGCAGCGGTGACAGGGGCGAAAACATTCAGTACTTC. As protein: CASSGDRGENIQYF.

This clonotype was seen many times. This chain links TRBV7-8 with TRBJ2-6; D not certain. CDR3 length equals 16 residues. The germline V and J ends were trimmed by 4 bases and 0 bases, with 10 bases remaining between them. The germline V gene has CDR1 SGHVS and CDR2 FQNEAQ. The CDR3 protein is CASSSRAHSGANVLTF. The CDR3 region has the DNA TGTGCCAGCAGCTCCCGGGCCCACTCTGGGGCCAACGTCCTGACTTTC.

CDR3 in amino acids: CSVDVQGDEQYF. In nucleotides, the CDR3 is TGCAGCGTTGATGTACAGGGAGACGAGCAGTACTTC. The chain uses TRBV29-1 and TRBJ2-7; maybe TRBD1 (6 bases). Germline CDR1 is SQVTM and CDR2 is ANQGSEA. The CDR3 consists of 12 residues. V was shortened by 3 bases and J by 5 bases, with 11 bases between the two germline ends.